This TCR beta chain came from a study of cytomegalovirus exposure and HLA in healthy donors (dated by TCRdb to the late 2010s). General notes on the study: An earlier analysis of some 620 of the donors reported 250 to 300 Gb of sequence data and around 120 million unique TCR beta sequences obtained from around 190 million T cells. An early release covering roughly 600 HLA-typed donors comprised 250 to 350 gigabases of sequencing data and tens of millions of unique TCR sequences. Among the roughly 390 genotyped donors, around 79% belonged to the genetic ancestry cluster associated with self-reported Caucasian donors. The aim of the study was to test whether cataloging public T cell receptors could identify signatures of past pathogen exposure. The study profiled the T cell repertoires of more than 500 subjects by immunosequencing and related them to cytomegalovirus serostatus. In addition to the first cohort of roughly 670 subjects, a separate validation cohort of 120 different subjects was used. The study combined high-throughput TCR immunosequencing, statistical association of individual TCRs with disease status, and machine learning to predict cytomegalovirus infection status. A later analysis re-analyzed previously published TCR beta repertoires from 660 or so donors and added high-resolution HLA genotyping to study TCR occurrence patterns. The later analysis used no new phenotypic data to find candidate immune exposures, relying instead on TCR beta sequences and their occurrence across donors. An earlier analysis of some 500 of the donors applied high-throughput TCR beta sequencing to assess whether each TCR beta V gene segment acted as functional or pseudogenic. Alongside the repertoire data, information on donor age, sex, ethnicity and CMV serostatus was compiled. A later genetic analysis took genome-wide SNP genotypes for about 55% of the 666 donors and used that subset as a discovery cohort. All discovery cohort repertoires had been generated using a single sequencing platform. Class I and class II HLA loci were covered by the typing at four-digit resolution. Typing coverage differed by locus: A, B, C, DRB1 and DQB1 were typed in roughly 620-640 donors, DQA1 in approximately 520, DPA1 in some 570, and DPB1 in just under 490. About five DR-DQ haplotypes were handled as single units for association and clustering because linkage in the cohort was strong. Across some 400 genotyped donors of the cohort, an average of roughly 250,000 unique TCR beta nucleotide sequences per donor were sequenced, and 15% to 20% of those sequences were non-productive.

Trimming takes 0 bases from V and 11 bases from J, and the germline ends sit 10 bases apart. Including cysteine and phenylalanine, the CDR3 has 12 amino acids. Left in the record is the CDR3 DNA by itself, 36 bases read in frame from the first base. CDR1 and CDR2 are read off the germline V gene as SNHLY and FYNNEI. The research as a whole found: Sequencing depth was assumed to be roughly uniform across donors in the presence/absence analyses, though that assumption may not hold. A later genetic analysis associated a missense DCLRE1C variant with V-gene and J-gene trimming of TCR beta chains, and an independent cohort replicated the association. This cohort had only TCR beta chains sequenced, and the lack of alpha or paired-chain data limited which features could be detected. A further reported finding was that TCR beta sequences accurately predicted the HLA-A and HLA-B alleles for most subjects in the first cohort. According to a later genetic analysis, donors in an Asian-associated ancestry cluster had fewer N-insertions in productive TCRs than the approximately 690-donor mean. Most TCR sequences were seen in very few donors, while some public TCRs were found in many individuals. A later analysis found that HLA-associated TCR beta chains were more clonally expanded and had lower generation probabilities than equally common non-associated chains. The authors suggested that the approach could potentially be extended to other disease states and immunological phenotypes. Seventeen rarely observed V segments, including chromosome 9 orphons, were excluded from the earlier analysis of almost 600 of the donors because counts were too low. Some IMGT-functional V segments, including TRBV6-2 and TRBV6-3, could not be told apart with the 87-base-pair reads, so those segments were excluded. The study listed around 160 TCR beta chains as associated with cytomegalovirus. Several of the top co-occurrence clusters appeared to be linked to parvovirus B19, influenza, CMV and Epstein-Barr virus, according to a later analysis. CMV serostatus was the only immune exposure information available for the cohort. HLA typing was unavailable for some donors at each locus, so association tests used only the typed subset. In a later analysis, some 17,000 TCR beta sequences were associated with specific HLA alleles at a false discovery rate of 0.05. In a later analysis, TCR association rates were found to vary across HLA loci, with the most associated TCRs seen for DRB1 alleles and the fewest for HLA-C alleles. In an earlier analysis of about 540 of the donors, most TCR beta V segments were observed in productive rearrangements about 90% or about 30% of the time, broadly matching IMGT annotations. In vitro tests confirmed that a few of the cytomegalovirus-associated TCR beta chains recognize cytomegalovirus antigens. A group of highly shared sequence variants was considered likely to be a technical artifact of the sequencing pipeline. The classifier was reported to diagnose cytomegalovirus status with high specificity and sensitivity in both the original and validation cohorts. When HLA alleles, especially DR and DQ, strongly co-occurred, TCR associations were difficult to assign to individual alleles. In a later analysis, most CMV-associated TCR beta chains were found to appear HLA-restricted, with HLA associations seemingly driven largely by CMV exposure. Correlated functional status among segregating V segments might reflect linkage disequilibrium, but an unknown experimental factor could not be ruled out.

Library prep was done by the immunoSEQ multiplex PCR assay. For the multiplex PCR, a mixture combining 60 forward primers for TCR Vbeta segments and 13 reverse primers for TCR Jbeta segments was used. A multiplex PCR assay on genomic DNA amplified the CDR3 region of rearranged TCR beta genes. On the Illumina HiSeq System, the amplified TCR beta libraries were sequenced as 87-base-pair reads. As for the authors' bioinformatics: A later analysis tallied tens of millions of unique TCR beta chains across the approximately 670 repertoires, and about 10 million of those chains were shared by two or more donors. To remove PCR and sequencing errors, raw reads were error-corrected and collapsed into unique sequences using a nearest-neighbor algorithm that merged closely related sequences. To assign V, D and J gene segments, CDR3 sequences were aligned to IMGT reference sequences. For a sequence to be retained, at least a six-nucleotide match to both a V gene segment and a J gene segment was required. A rearrangement counted as productive if the CDR3 had no stop codons and remained in frame with V and J, and every other rearrangement counted as non-productive. Following IMGT convention, CDR3 was defined as the stretch from the second conserved V-encoded cysteine to the conserved J-encoded phenylalanine. The earlier analysis of 500 to 600 of the donors excluded sequences that lacked an unambiguous match to a single V gene segment. In an earlier analysis of approximately 590 of the donors, a V segment was called functional when productive rearrangements were above 56.7%, and segregating when the standard deviation between donors exceeded 5%. A statistical classification framework was built to diagnose cytomegalovirus status from the catalog of TCR beta chain sequences. In a later analysis, TCR nucleotide sequences were compared against IMGT/GENE-DB human TR gene sequences so that V and J genes could be assigned. A later analysis assigned CDR3 sequences and most-parsimonious VDJ recombination scenarios with the TCRdist pipeline. In a later analysis, each TCR beta chain was defined by its CDR3 amino acid sequence together with its V-gene family, and reads without a unique V-gene family were excluded. To address suspected cross-contamination and a sequencing artifact, a later analysis removed approximately 600 highly shared, low-generation-probability nucleotide sequences. In a later analysis, a clonal expansion index for each public chain was calculated from normalized within-repertoire ranks of inferred template counts. In a later analysis, generation probabilities were computed using a VDJ recombination model fitted to out-of-frame rearrangements, and the results were checked against IGoR. In a later analysis, hypergeometric tests were used to score TCR-TCR, TCR-HLA and TCR-CMV co-occurrence, with a repertoire-size bias correction applied to TCR pairs. False discovery rates were estimated in a later analysis by permuting HLA or CMV assignments 20 times. A later analysis grouped co-occurring TCRs with DBSCAN, adding TCRdist sequence similarity when clustering within HLA-allele-positive subsets. Repertoires with fewer than 30,000 or more than 120,000 public chains were left out of co-occurrence clustering, as were a few repertoires with anomalous nucleotide sharing. TCRdb obtained this table from immuneACCESS and retained in-frame rearrangements with V and J assigned. These tables miss some clones; where compared with another copy, unresolved V genes account for less than half of the shortfall, and the remainder is unexplained. The DNA gave D and trimming, while V, J and clone size come from that table. Across this sample there are 180,000 or so clones, with under 90% seen only once. The ten largest clones capture about 0.092% of the sample.

Comments on this clone: This clone's antigen is unknown. No much larger clone exists at a distance of one base, and base qualities are not known.

The cohort consisted of fewer than 700 healthy bone marrow donors. At the time of sampling, every cohort member was nominally healthy, though immune exposures that went unrecorded were likely present. The donor was CMV seronegative and was included in the group of 352 seronegative cohort members. Each donor provided a peripheral blood sample, and peripheral blood mononuclear cells were used for TCR beta sequencing. The Qiagen DNeasy Blood Extraction Kit was used to extract genomic DNA from the blood cell samples. The rearrangement joined TRBV2 to TRBJ1-1; the D gene assignment is ambiguous. This sequence was found in a boy aged 2-9 years in good health and CMV-seronegative. The sequencing input was PBMCs. The bases read TGTGCCAGCAGTGAAGCGCCTATGGTTGCTTTCTTT. This encodes CASSEAPMVAFF.